This TCR beta chain originates from a study of cytomegalovirus exposure and HLA in healthy donors. The wider study: The 110 million or so unique TCR beta sequences, from around 200 million T cells, were found by an earlier analysis. Study-wide points: Serostatus for CMV was the only available immune exposure information. Sequencing likely caused a cluster of highly shared sequence variants. Excluded were some V segments that proved indistinguishable, including TRBV6-2 and TRBV6-3.

With regard to this clone: Its antigen is unidentified.

The CDR3 covers 17 residues. Looked up from germline, CDR1 is LGHNA and CDR2 is YNFKEQ. Trimming shortened V by 3 bases and J by 0 bases, and 14 bases separated the two germline ends. Primers for the PCR totalled 60 Vbeta and 13 Jbeta. Generated by immunoSEQ multiplex PCR, the TCRdb table keeps only in-frame clones and is missing some. The sample records around 200,000 clones, 82% being singletons. This receptor was taken from a middle-aged woman in good health and CMV-seronegative. The V and J genes are TRBV4-2 and TRBJ2-2, with D perhaps matching TRBD2 (5 bases). The sequencing sample was made of PBMCs. Here the CDR3 reads CASSHLDWKPNTGELFF. CDR3 DNA sequence: TGTGCCAGCAGCCACCTGGACTGGAAACCGAACACCGGGGAGCTGTTTTTT.